Reported below is one TCR beta chain. The data originate from a study of CD8 T cells in Susac syndrome. The CDR3 is 13 amino acids. The germline gives CDR1 DFQATT, CDR2 SNEGSKA (reference sequence). Trimming removed 0 bases at V and 6 bases at J, with 9 bases between. When the RNA was reverse transcribed, random hexamers were used with an input of roughly 0.45 to 1 ug. TCRdb ran MiXCR on the immunoSEQ multiplex PCR reads and lists one entry per CDR3 protein. This sample yields some 200,000 distinct CDR3 sequences, of which approximately 95% are seen a single time; around 0.16% belongs to the top ten. The sample was CD8+ T cells from PBMCs. The chain recombines TRBV20-1 with TRBJ2-1; D is unclear. This TCR was recovered from a human donor with Susac syndrome. The CDR3 DNA reads as TGCAGTGCTAGAGATAGGCAGTCCAATGAGCAGTTCTTC. Its protein is CSARDRQSNEQFF.